This T cell receptor beta chain comes out of a study of blood T cell repertoires in COVID-19. Study-wide background: Acute and convalescent COVID-19 specimens originated in the United States, Italy and Spain. T cells, B-cell-depleted T cells, or PBMCs supplied cDNA or gDNA.

Per the original methods: Reference gene primer amplification yielded estimated nucleated cell counts. Measured with immunoSEQ multiplex PCR; TCRdb has only the in-frame clones, and not every one. D and trimming come from the DNA, and the V and J calls and clone size come from that table. The sample holds roughly 100,000 clones, more than 80% seen once. Trimming removed 8 bases from V and 6 bases from J; junction bases left unmatched: 19. The CDR3 extends over 17 amino acids. The germline CDR1 and CDR2 sequences are MNHEY and SMNVEV (reference sequence). The TCR comes from a woman aged 70-85 years with acute or convalescent COVID-19. The sample comprised peripheral blood. The chain uses TRBV27 and TRBJ1-5; TRBD1 aligns across 7 bases. CDR3: CASSPTGSRIIRQPQHF. Written as DNA, the CDR3 is TGTGCCAGCTCCCCGACAGGGAGTAGGATAATTCGTCAGCCCCAGCATTTT.